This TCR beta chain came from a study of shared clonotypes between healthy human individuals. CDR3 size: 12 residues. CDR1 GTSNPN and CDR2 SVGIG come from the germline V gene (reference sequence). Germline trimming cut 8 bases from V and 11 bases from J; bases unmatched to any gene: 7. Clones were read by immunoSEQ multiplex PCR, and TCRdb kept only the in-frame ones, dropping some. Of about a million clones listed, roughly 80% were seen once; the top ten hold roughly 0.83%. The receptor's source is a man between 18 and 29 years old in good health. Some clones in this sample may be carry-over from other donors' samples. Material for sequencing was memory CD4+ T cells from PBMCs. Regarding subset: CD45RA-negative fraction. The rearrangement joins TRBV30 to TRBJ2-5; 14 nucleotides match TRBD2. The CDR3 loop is CAGTGLAGVQYF. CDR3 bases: TGTGCCGGGACGGGACTAGCGGGAGTACAGTACTTC.